This is a list of T cell receptor beta chains from one sample in a study of cytomegalovirus exposure and HLA in healthy donors. This table comes from immunoSEQ multiplex PCR, and its TCRdb copy is limited to in-frame clones, with some not included. The sample holds about 130,000 clones, roughly 78% seen once. The sample consisted of PBMCs. The source of these receptors is a male donor in good health and CMV-seronegative. Each CDR3 is given with its conserved first and last residue. D genes are given only for firm matches. Not every row has a clone size; where given, it reads once, few, many or a size class.

>TRBV7-9|TRBJ2-7|TRBD2|NA
CSSSLTSVLYYEQYF
TGTTCCAGCAGTCTTACTAGCGTGCTATACTACGAGCAGTACTTC
>TRBV10-3|TRBJ1-5|TRBD1|NA
CATMTGGNQPQHF
TGTGCCACTATGACAGGGGGCAATCAGCCCCAGCATTTT
>TRBV27|TRBJ2-3|NA|NA
CASSFRGATQYF
TGTGCCAGCAGTTTCAGGGGCGCTACGCAGTATTTT
>TRBV7-6|TRBJ2-7|NA|NA
CASSDDIYEQYF
TGTGCCAGCAGCGACGACATCTACGAGCAGTACTTC
>TRBV7-6|TRBJ1-1|TRBD1|few
CASSSGTGATEAFF
TGTGCCAGCAGCTCCGGGACAGGGGCCACTGAAGCTTTCTTT
>TRBV7-2|TRBJ2-3|TRBD2|NA
CASSYQLAQTADTQYF
TGTGCCAGCAGTTACCAACTAGCGCAAACCGCAGATACGCAGTATTTT
>TRBV27|TRBJ1-5|TRBD1|NA
CASSPTFGQGEFPQHF
TGTGCCAGCAGTCCCACTTTCGGACAGGGGGAATTTCCCCAGCATTTT
>TRBV21-1|TRBJ2-6|NA|NA
CASSICTGNSGANVLTF
TGTGCCAGCAGCATTTGCACGGGGAACTCTGGGGCCAACGTCCTGACTTTC
>TRBV30|TRBJ2-2|TRBD2|NA
CAWSVWGRGGLVPGELFF
TGTGCCTGGAGTGTATGGGGGCGGGGGGGCTTGGTTCCCGGGGAGCTGTTTTTT
>TRBV19|TRBJ2-6|TRBD1|NA
CASSRTGVPSGANVLTF
TGTGCCAGTAGTCGTACAGGGGTCCCCTCTGGGGCCAACGTCCTGACTTTC
>TRBV5-1|TRBJ1-5|TRBD1|NA
CASSLDRGANQPQHF
TGCGCCAGCAGCCTTGACAGGGGCGCAAATCAGCCCCAGCATTTT
>TRBV9|TRBJ1-1|NA|NA
CASSVMGGVVGTEAFF
TGTGCCAGCAGCGTAATGGGGGGGGTAGTGGGAACTGAAGCTTTCTTT
>TRBV6-5|TRBJ1-1|NA|NA
CASSRDDRVEAFF
TGTGCCAGCAGTAGAGACGACAGAGTTGAAGCTTTCTTT
>TRBV7-9|TRBJ1-1|TRBD1|few
CASSPGDSEAFF
TGTGCCAGCAGCCCAGGGGACAGTGAAGCTTTCTTT
>TRBV18|TRBJ2-1|NA|NA
CASSPGQLLSYNEQFF
TGTGCCAGCTCACCCGGACAGTTACTCTCCTACAATGAGCAGTTCTTC
>TRBV6-5|TRBJ1-5|TRBD1|NA
CASSKDRGGNQPQHF
TGTGCCAGCAGTAAGGACAGGGGGGGTAATCAGCCCCAGCATTTT
>TRBV6-1|TRBJ2-5|TRBD1|NA
CASSEMAGGTETQYF
TGTGCCAGCAGTGAAATGGCAGGGGGCACAGAGACCCAGTACTTC
>TRBV11-3|TRBJ2-3|TRBD2|NA
CASSLGRREGLSDTQYF
TGTGCCAGCAGCTTAGGCCGGCGGGAGGGTCTGTCAGATACGCAGTATTTT
>TRBV30|TRBJ2-1|TRBD2|NA
CAWSVWRTSGNSQTGKFF
TGTGCCTGGAGTGTATGGCGGACTAGCGGGAATTCCCAGACCGGGAAGTTCTTC
>TRBV4-2|TRBJ1-2|NA|NA
CASSQEDGGAYGYTF
TGTGCCAGCAGCCAAGAGGACGGCGGGGCCTATGGCTACACCTTC